The 12 T cell receptor beta chains given below trace back to one sample, sequenced in a study of blood T cell repertoires in COVID-19. Using immunoSEQ multiplex PCR, the repertoire was profiled, and TCRdb retains in-frame clones only, with some absent. The table shows 130,000 to 150,000 clones, with roughly four fifths occurring only once. Sequenced sample: PBMCs or T cells enriched from blood (not recorded which). The receptor source for this set is a man aged 50 to 60 who had recovered from COVID-19.

The count of this clone is one. CDR3 DNA: TGTGCCAGCAGCTTAAGTCCGGGGGGCACAGATACGCAGTATTTT. Translation gives CASSLSPGGTDTQYF. The V call is TRBV7-2, the J call TRBJ2-3, with a tentative D call TRBD2 (6 bases). V lost 2 bases and J lost 1, with 10 bases in between. Germline loops: CDR1 SGHTA, CDR2 FQGNSA. CDR3 length equals 15 residues.

This clone occurred once. The gene calls are TRBV24-1 and TRBJ2-3, with 9 bases matching TRBD2. The CDR3 extends over 15 amino acids. Per germline, CDR1 KGHDR and CDR2 SFDVKD. With V trimmed by 5 bases and J by 4 bases, 6 bases remained unmatched. DNA of the CDR3: TGTGCCACCAGTGTCCAGCGGGGGGACGCAGATACGCAGTATTTT. Translation gives CATSVQRGDADTQYF.

The V call is TRBV27, the J call TRBJ1-5; possible D gene TRBD1, 5 bases. The CDR3 consists of 14 residues. Germline CDR1 MNHEY, CDR2 SMNVEV (reference sequence). Trimming took 5 bases from V and 0 from J, leaving 8 bases between them. CDR3 residues: CASSTGDSNQPQHF. As DNA, the CDR3 is TGTGCCAGCAGTACAGGAGATAGCAATCAGCCCCAGCATTTT.

The V and J genes are TRBV12-5 and TRBJ1-3, with 9 nucleotides matching TRBD1. The CDR3 spans 13 residues. J was trimmed by 8 bases and V by 4 bases; bases with no gene match: 3. CDR1 LGHNT and CDR2 FRNRAP come from the germline V gene. CDR3 loop: CASGSDRGYTIYF. CDR3 in DNA: TGTGCTAGTGGTTCGGACAGGGGTTACACCATATATTTT.

This sequence joins TRBV7-8 and TRBJ1-3; no firm D call. Looked up from germline, CDR1 is SGHVS and CDR2 is FQNEAQ. V was clipped by 4 bases and J by 0 bases, with 16 bases between them. The CDR3 is 17 residues long. The CDR3 loop reads CASSSPVGRRSGNTIYF. The CDR3 DNA reads as TGTGCCAGCAGCTCCCCGGTCGGCAGGCGCTCTGGAAACACCATATATTTT.

This rearrangement joins TRBV6-5 to TRBJ2-1; TRBD1 might be the D (5 bases). Germline-derived CDR1 and CDR2 are MNHEY and SVGAGI. V lost 6 bases and J lost 7, with 13 bases in between. This CDR3 has 13 amino acids. The CDR3 protein is CASRFRTFNEQFF. The CDR3 coding sequence is TGTGCCAGCAGATTTAGGACATTTAATGAGCAGTTCTTC.

V usage is TRBV19 and J usage is TRBJ2-1; TRBD2 aligns across 9 bases. CDR1 is LNHDA and CDR2 is SQIVND in the germline V gene (reference sequence). Trimming removed 6 bases from V and 5 bases from J; junction bases left unmatched: 11. The CDR3 has 16 residues. In nucleotides, the CDR3 is TGTGCCAGTAGGACATGGATCGCTAGCGGGGACAATGAGCAGTTCTTC. Protein sequence: CASRTWIASGDNEQFF.

The chain couples TRBV7-2 to TRBJ1-5; D is undetermined. This CDR3 is 15 amino acids long. The V end lost 5 bases, the J end lost 2 bases, and 13 bases lay between the germline ends. Germline lookup yields CDR1 SGHTA and CDR2 FQGNSA. The CDR3 is CASSIDAGGNQPQHF. DNA of the CDR3: TGTGCCAGCAGCATTGACGCGGGTGGCAATCAGCCCCAGCATTTT.

Of note for this clone: Within the sample, other DNA sequences also encode this same CDR3. The chain joins TRBV18 to TRBJ1-1; 8 positions agree with TRBD1. Germline V gene data show CDR1 as KGHSH and CDR2 as LQKENI. J gave up 3 bases and V 5 bases, and 5 bases lay outside the gene matches. The CDR3 covers 14 residues. CDR3 loop: CASSVRGRDTEAFF. In DNA, the CDR3 is TGTGCCAGCTCAGTCAGGGGGCGCGACACTGAAGCTTTCTTT.

The chain uses TRBV12-3 or TRBV12-4 and TRBJ2-4; D not certain. The CDR3 sequence is 13 residues long. The ends were cut back, 3 bases at V and 7 bases at J, with 10 bases in the middle. CDR3 sequence (DNA): TGTGCCAGCAGTTTTGGGCACGCTAACATTCAGTACTTC. Its protein is CASSFGHANIQYF.

The V call is TRBV5-1, the J call TRBJ2-2; D might be TRBD1 (6 bases). Germline CDR1 is SGHRS and CDR2 is YFSETQ. The V and J ends lost 0 bases and 6 bases respectively, with 15 bases between them. The CDR3 has 16 amino acids. CDR3 DNA sequence: TGCGCCAGCAGCTTGGAGGGCAGGGGTACCGCCGGGGAGCTGTTTTTT. This gives the protein CASSLEGRGTAGELFF.

The rearrangement uses TRBV6-2 or TRBV6-3 and TRBJ1-6, with 10 bases lining up with TRBD1. The CDR3 has 16 residues. Germline assignment: CDR1 MNHEY and CDR2 SVGEGT. Trimming removed 2 bases from V and 8 bases from J; junction bases left unmatched: 6. CDR3 in DNA: TGTGCCAGCAGTTACGGGCTTGGACAGGGGGATTCACCCCTCCACTTT. The encoded protein is CASSYGLGQGDSPLHF.